This TCR beta chain was identified during a study of blood T cell repertoires in COVID-19. This CDR3 is 13 amino acids long. Germline values: CDR1 SGHTA, CDR2 FQGNSA. V lost 6 bases to trimming and J lost 4 bases; unmatched junction nucleotides: 2. Measured with immunoSEQ multiplex PCR; TCRdb has only the in-frame clones, and not every one. Here the sample spans 97,000 or so clones, 70% to 90% being singletons. Material: peripheral blood. The source is a man aged 50 to 59 with active COVID-19. The chain has TRBV7-2 and TRBJ1-3, with 8 bases matching TRBD1. CDR3 coding DNA: TGTGCCAGCAGGCGGACAGGGGGAAACACCATATATTTT. Encoded protein: CASRRTGGNTIYF.